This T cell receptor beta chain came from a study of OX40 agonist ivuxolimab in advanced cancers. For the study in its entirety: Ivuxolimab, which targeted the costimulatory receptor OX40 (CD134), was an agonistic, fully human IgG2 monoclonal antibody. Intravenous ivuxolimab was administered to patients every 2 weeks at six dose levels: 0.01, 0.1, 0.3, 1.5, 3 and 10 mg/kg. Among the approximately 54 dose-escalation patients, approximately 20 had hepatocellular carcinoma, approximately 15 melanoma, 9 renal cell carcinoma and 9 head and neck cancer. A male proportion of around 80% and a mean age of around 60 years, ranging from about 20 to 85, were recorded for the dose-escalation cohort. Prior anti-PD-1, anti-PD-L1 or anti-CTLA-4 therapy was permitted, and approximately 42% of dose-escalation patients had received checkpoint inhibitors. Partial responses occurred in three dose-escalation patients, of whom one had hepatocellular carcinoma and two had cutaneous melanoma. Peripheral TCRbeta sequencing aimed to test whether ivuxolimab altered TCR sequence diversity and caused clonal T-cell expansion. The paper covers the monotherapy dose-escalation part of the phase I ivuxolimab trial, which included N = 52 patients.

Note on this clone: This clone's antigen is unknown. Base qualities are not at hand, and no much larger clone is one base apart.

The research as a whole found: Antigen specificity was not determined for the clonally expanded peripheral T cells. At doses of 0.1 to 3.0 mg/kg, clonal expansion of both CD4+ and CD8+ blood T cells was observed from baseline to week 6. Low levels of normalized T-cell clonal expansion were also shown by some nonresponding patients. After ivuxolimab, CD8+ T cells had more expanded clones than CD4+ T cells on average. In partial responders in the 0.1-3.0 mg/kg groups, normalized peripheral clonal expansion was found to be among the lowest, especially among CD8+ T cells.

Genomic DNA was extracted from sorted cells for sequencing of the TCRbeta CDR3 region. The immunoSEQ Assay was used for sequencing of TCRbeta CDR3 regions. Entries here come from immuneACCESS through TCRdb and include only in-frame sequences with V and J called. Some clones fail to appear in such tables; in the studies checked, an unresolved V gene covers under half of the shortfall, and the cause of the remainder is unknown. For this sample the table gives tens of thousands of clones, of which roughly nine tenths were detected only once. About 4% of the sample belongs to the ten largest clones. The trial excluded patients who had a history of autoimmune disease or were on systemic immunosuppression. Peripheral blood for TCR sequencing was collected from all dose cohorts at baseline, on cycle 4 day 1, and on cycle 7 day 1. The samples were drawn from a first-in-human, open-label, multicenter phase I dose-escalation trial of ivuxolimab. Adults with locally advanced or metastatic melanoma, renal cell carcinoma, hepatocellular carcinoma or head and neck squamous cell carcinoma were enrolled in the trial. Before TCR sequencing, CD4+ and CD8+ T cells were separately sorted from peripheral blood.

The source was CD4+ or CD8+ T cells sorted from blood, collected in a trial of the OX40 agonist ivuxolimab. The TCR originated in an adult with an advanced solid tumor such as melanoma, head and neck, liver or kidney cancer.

Read as DNA, the sequence is TGCGCCAGCAGCTCACAGGGGCGTGGTGGCTACACCTTC. Translated, it reads CASSSQGRGGYTF. The chain is assembled from TRBV5-1 and TRBJ1-2; 7 junctional bases match TRBD1. Taken from cysteine to phenylalanine, the CDR3 has 13 residues. This entry keeps only the CDR3 DNA: 39 bases, framed from base 1. For CDR1 and CDR2, the germline V gene lists SGHRS and YFSETQ. Compared with germline, V lacks 3 bases and J lacks 7 bases; bases without a gene match: 6.